These T cell receptor beta chains were read from a single sample in a study of T cell changes during pregnancy in multiple sclerosis. Assay: immunoSEQ multiplex PCR; the TCRdb copy retains only in-frame clones and omits some. The sample yields tens of thousands of clones, almost 95% seen once. The specimen sequenced was peripheral blood. The source is a female donor with multiple sclerosis, enrolled in a pregnancy study. Each CDR3 is given with its conserved first and last residue. The D gene is left open where the match is weak. Not all rows give a size; the values are once, few, many and, for expanded clones, a class.

v_call,clone_size,j_call,d_call,cdr3_aa,cdr3_nt
TRBV30,-,TRBJ2-3,-,CAWSVLVIVGTQYF,TGTGCCTGGAGTGTACTAGTGATAGTCGGTACGCAGTATTTT
TRBV30,-,TRBJ2-7,TRBD2,CACEREVAYEQYF,TGTGCCTGCGAGCGGGAGGTAGCCTACGAGCAGTACTTC
TRBV9,-,TRBJ1-3,TRBD1,CASSNRLTGAGGGNTIYF,TGTGCCAGCAGCAACCGCCTGACAGGGGCCGGGGGAGGAAACACCATATATTTT
TRBV5-1,-,TRBJ2-7,-,CASSLGVGAYEQYF,TGCGCCAGCAGCTTGGGGGTGGGTGCCTACGAGCAGTACTTC
TRBV28,-,TRBJ2-7,TRBD1,CASSSHPGQGANEQYF,TGTGCCAGCAGTTCACATCCGGGACAGGGGGCAAACGAGCAGTACTTC
TRBV21-1,-,TRBJ1-2,-,CASSAQQGAEGYTF,TGTGCCAGCAGCGCGCAACAGGGGGCGGAAGGCTACACCTTC
TRBV6-6,-,TRBJ2-7,TRBD1,CASSRPDRDEQYF,TGTGCCAGCAGCAGACCAGACAGGGACGAGCAGTACTTC
TRBV4-3,-,TRBJ1-2,-,CASSQGTLRWDGYTF,TGCGCCAGCAGCCAAGGGACCCTGCGGTGGGACGGCTACACCTTC
TRBV19,once,TRBJ1-4,TRBD1,CASSMTGQKEKLFF,TGTGCCAGTAGTATGACGGGACAGAAAGAAAAACTGTTTTTT
TRBV6-1,-,TRBJ1-4,-,CASSDWEKLLF,TGTGCCAGCAGTGATTGGGAAAAACTGCTTTTT
TRBV30,-,TRBJ2-7,-,CAWSSDGGAYEQYF,TGTGCCTGGAGCTCGGATGGAGGAGCCTACGAGCAGTACTTC
TRBV29-1,-,TRBJ1-2,-,CSAAAGGDYGYTF,TGCAGCGCCGCGGCGGGAGGAGACTATGGCTACACCTTC
TRBV18,-,TRBJ2-5,TRBD1,CASSPPGTGPEETQYF,TGTGCCAGCTCACCACCTGGGACAGGGCCCGAAGAGACCCAGTACTTC
TRBV2,once,TRBJ2-3,TRBD2,CASRRGGLAVTDTQYF,TGTGCCAGCAGGAGGGGTGGACTAGCGGTCACAGATACGCAGTATTTT
TRBV6-1,-,TRBJ2-7,-,CASSPGYVQYF,TGTGCCAGCAGCCCCGGGTACGTGCAGTACTTC
TRBV30,-,TRBJ1-3,-,CAWSGTALNSGNTIYF,TGTGCCTGGAGTGGAACAGCCCTAAACTCTGGAAACACCATATATTTT
TRBV29-1,once,TRBJ2-1,-,CSARQDPYNEQFF,TGCAGCGCGCGACAGGATCCCTACAATGAGCAGTTCTTC
TRBV28,-,TRBJ2-3,-,CASGLDGVSTDTQYF,TGTGCCAGCGGGCTCGATGGGGTTAGCACAGATACGCAGTATTTT
TRBV6-1,few,TRBJ2-6,-,CASSGDQGSGANVLTF,TGTGCCAGCAGTGGAGACCAGGGCTCTGGGGCCAACGTCCTGACTTTC
TRBV13,-,TRBJ2-1,TRBD2,CASSLIRTRGLYEQFF,TGTGCCAGCAGCTTAATCCGGACTAGGGGTCTCTATGAGCAGTTCTTC
TRBV7-9,-,TRBJ1-5,-,CASSLWYGGGYSNQPQHF,TGTGCCAGCAGCTTATGGTATGGGGGCGGTTATAGCAATCAGCCCCAGCATTTT
TRBV7-6,-,TRBJ1-3,TRBD1,CASSLSGTAGNTIYF,TGTGCCAGCAGCTTGTCCGGGACAGCTGGAAACACCATATATTTT
TRBV5-1,-,TRBJ1-2,TRBD1,CASSLEGTGEGYTF,TGCGCCAGCAGCTTAGAGGGGACAGGGGAAGGCTACACCTTC
TRBV19,-,TRBJ1-1,-,CASRVGEGKGTEAFF,TGTGCCAGTAGGGTCGGGGAGGGAAAGGGCACTGAAGCTTTCTTT
TRBV4-1,-,TRBJ2-5,-,CASSQGLQETQYF,TGCGCCAGCAGCCAAGGCCTGCAAGAGACCCAGTACTTC
TRBV5-4,-,TRBJ1-2,TRBD1,CASSLNRGSYGYTF,TGTGCCAGCAGCTTGAACAGGGGTTCCTATGGCTACACCTTC
TRBV7-2,-,TRBJ2-5,-,CASGSETQYF,TGTGCCAGCGGCTCGGAGACCCAGTACTTC
TRBV27,-,TRBJ1-1,-,CASRSADGEYTEAFF,TGTGCCAGCAGATCGGCGGACGGAGAATACACTGAAGCTTTCTTT
TRBV5-1,-,TRBJ1-3,-,CASSLDVGYSGNTIYF,TGCGCCAGCAGCTTGGATGTTGGGTATTCTGGAAACACCATATATTTT
TRBV27,-,TRBJ2-6,-,CASSKQGGGYSGANVLTF,TGTGCCAGCAGTAAACAGGGAGGGGGGTACTCTGGGGCCAACGTCCTGACTTTC
TRBV7-2,-,TRBJ1-5,-,CASSLSGTPGQPQHF,TGTGCCAGCAGCTTATCCGGGACCCCCGGTCAGCCCCAGCATTTT